The source of this T cell receptor (beta chain) is a study of blood T cells in healthy people across ages. V was cut by 0 bases and J by 1 base, with 7 bases left in between. The CDR3 spans 14 residues. CDR1 SEHNR and CDR2 FQNEAQ come from the germline V gene (reference sequence). In this sample, this clonotype turned up many times. Its antigen is unidentified. Sample donors were healthy Caucasian individuals that came from Russia, aged roughly 6 to 95. Study observations and caveats: Long-lived and aged donors differed, with more naive CD4+ cells and higher diversity in the long-lived.

The second PCR ran roughly 7 to 12 cycles with a sample-barcoded 5' primer and J-beta primers. TCRdb reanalysed the 5' RACE reads using MiXCR and keeps one entry per CDR3 protein. The table has more than 500,000 distinct CDR3 sequences, roughly a quarter seen once. The sample was also linked to a second study, of T cells of mothers and their children. That source reports: The effect of thymic selection on TCR recombination output is similar between related and unrelated pairs.

The TCR was taken from a boy younger than 10 in good health. Input material: blood. The chain employs TRBV7-9 and TRBJ2-7, with D hard to call. The CDR3 region has the DNA TGTGCCAGCAGCTTAGCGGCTGGATCCTACGAGCAGTACTTC. It translates to CASSLAAGSYEQYF. The variable domain in full, with the rest retrieved from reference TRBV7-9 and TRBJ2-7, is DTGVSQNPRHKITKRGQNVTFRCDPISEHNRLYWYRQTLGQGPEFLTYFQNEAQLEKSRLLSDRFSAERPKGSFSTLEIQRTEQGDSAMYLCASSLAAGSYEQYFGPGTRLTVT.